The entry below gives a single T cell receptor beta chain sequence along with its context. A single count supports this clone. The antigen it binds to is not known. One base away there is no much larger clone; base qualities are not given. This sample was taken from a study of T cell responses to AZD1222 COVID-19 vaccine (dated by TCRdb to about 2021). A note on the overall study: Because spike-specific TCR depth and breadth did not differ between the two schedules, AZD1222 recipients who got a second dose at roughly 4 weeks were pooled with those who got a second dose at roughly 12 weeks. TCR sequencing covered 230 or so trial participants: 200 to 220 given two doses of AZD1222 and about 26 given two doses of MenACWY control vaccine. Enrollment into the trials was organized by age into subgroups of 18-55, 56-69 and 70-plus years, and those subgroups contained about 150, 27 and 61 TCR-sequenced participants, respectively.

The CDR3 regions of human TCRbeta chains were analyzed by immunosequencing. Per the original workflow: Repertoire TCRs were checked for matches against a reference library of SARS-CoV-2-specific TCRs that had been generated using the MIRA antigen-specificity platform. Breadth was defined as the fraction of unique TCRs that were SARS-CoV-2-associated, and depth was defined as the fraction of total T cells that were SARS-CoV-2-associated. Using the MIRA data, every spike-specific TCR was mapped to the spike region that the TCR reacted to and assigned to either a CD4 or a CD8 class. Log10-transformed breadth and depth values were compared by one-way ANOVA with Sidak's multiple comparisons tests. Here the immuneACCESS table is served through TCRdb, limited to in-frame sequences with V and J called. Missing clones are a known gap in these copies; in checked studies unresolved V genes cover under half, and the rest lacks a known reason. V, J and clone size derive from that table, while D and trimming were established from the DNA sequence. The sample has about 110,000 clones on record, roughly 87% of them singletons. The top ten hold around 9.4% of the sample.

Including cysteine and phenylalanine, the CDR3 has 15 amino acids. The CDR3 DNA has 45 bases and is translated from base 1. V gives up 0 bases and J gives up 6 bases, and the segment between their germline ends measures 15 bases. The germline V gene provides CDR1 SGHRS and CDR2 YFSETQ. General conclusions and limits of the study: Nearly half of unique spike-specific TCRs reportedly recognized epitopes outside regions mutated in the B.1.351 and B.1.1.7 variants. Participants were mostly white British, with more females than males. The authors suggested clonal diversity may have been underestimated. Conclusions about previously exposed vaccinees are limited because only a handful of AZD1222 recipients were SARS-CoV-2 seropositive at baseline. The vaccine-associated CD4 TCRs covered the entire spike protein, and the dominant responses fell in regions 160-218 and 743-854. After two AZD1222 doses, spike-specific TCR breadth and depth were significantly higher than at day 0 and than in MenACWY recipients. Because no day 14 peak-response samples were available, the repertoires could be characterized only after the peak T cell response. In the small 56-69-year group, the increase in depth fell short of significance, most likely because of low power.

This specimen's time point label, interpreted: baseline before first vaccination. Vaccinee samples came from UK trials COV001 and COV002, including a single-blind randomized controlled phase 2/3 trial of AZD1222 (ChAdOx1 nCoV-19) in healthy adults. For TCRbeta chain sequencing, PBMC samples were collected from trial participants at day 0 and at day 28 after the second dose. This receptor was obtained from an adult in good health. The sequenced sample was peripheral blood, obtained on day 0 of AZD1222 vaccination. The chain joins TRBV5-1 to TRBJ1-1, with the identity of the D gene unclear. CDR3 sequence: CASSLGQAIRAEAFF. The DNA sequence reads TGCGCCAGCAGCTTGGGTCAGGCAATAAGGGCTGAAGCTTTCTTT.